This TCR beta chain was captured by sequencing in a study of control samples from healthy donors and cancer patients. The CDR3 length is 14 residues. Germline V CDR1 and CDR2: LNHDA, SQIVND (reference sequence). V was pared by 7 bases and J by 4 bases, with 16 bases between. The method was immunoSEQ multiplex PCR; TCRdb's version includes in-frame clones alone and lacks a portion of them. Here the sample spans about 55,000 clones, roughly 95% being singletons. The rearrangement links TRBV19 to TRBJ1-2; D is undetermined. The sequenced sample consisted of blood. The receptor comes from a woman in her late teens or twenties in good health. CDR3 loop: CASKGKESSYGYTF. Here the CDR3 DNA reads TGTGCCAGTAAAGGAAAGGAGAGCTCCTATGGCTACACCTTC.